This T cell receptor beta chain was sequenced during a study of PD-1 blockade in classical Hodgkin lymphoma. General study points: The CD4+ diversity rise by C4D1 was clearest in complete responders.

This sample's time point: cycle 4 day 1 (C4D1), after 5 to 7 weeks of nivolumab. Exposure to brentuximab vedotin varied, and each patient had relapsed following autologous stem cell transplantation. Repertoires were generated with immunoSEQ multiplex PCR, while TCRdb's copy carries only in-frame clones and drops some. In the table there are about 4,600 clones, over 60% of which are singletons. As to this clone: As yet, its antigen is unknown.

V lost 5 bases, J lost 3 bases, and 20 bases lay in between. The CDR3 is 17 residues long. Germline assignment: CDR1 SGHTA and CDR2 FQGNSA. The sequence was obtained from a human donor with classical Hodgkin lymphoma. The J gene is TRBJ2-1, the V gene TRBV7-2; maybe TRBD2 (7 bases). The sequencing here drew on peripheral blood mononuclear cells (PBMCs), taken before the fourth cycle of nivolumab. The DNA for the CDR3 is TGTGCCAGCAGCCCCCGGGGAGGGGGGAGTTTCTACAATGAGCAGTTCTTC. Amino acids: CASSPRGGGSFYNEQFF.